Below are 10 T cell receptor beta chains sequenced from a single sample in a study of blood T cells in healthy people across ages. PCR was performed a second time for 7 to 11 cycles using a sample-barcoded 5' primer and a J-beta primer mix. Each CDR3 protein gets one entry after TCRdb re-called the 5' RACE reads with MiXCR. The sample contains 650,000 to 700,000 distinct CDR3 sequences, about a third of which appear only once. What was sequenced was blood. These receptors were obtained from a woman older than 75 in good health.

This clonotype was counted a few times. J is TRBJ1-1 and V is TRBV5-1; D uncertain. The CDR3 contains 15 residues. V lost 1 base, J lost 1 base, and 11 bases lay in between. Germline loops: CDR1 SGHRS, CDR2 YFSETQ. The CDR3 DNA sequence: TGCGCCAGCAGCTTGTTTACAATCGGGAACACTGAAGCTTTCTTT. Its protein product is CASSLFTIGNTEAFF.

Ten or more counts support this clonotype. CDR3 in DNA: TGTGCCAGCAGTTTATATAGTCAAGAGACCCAGTACTTC. It specifies CASSLYSQETQYF. The chain is built from TRBV12-3 or TRBV12-4 and TRBJ2-5; no reliable D call. V dropped 2 bases and J dropped 2 bases, with 6 bases sitting between them. This CDR3 region has 13 residues.

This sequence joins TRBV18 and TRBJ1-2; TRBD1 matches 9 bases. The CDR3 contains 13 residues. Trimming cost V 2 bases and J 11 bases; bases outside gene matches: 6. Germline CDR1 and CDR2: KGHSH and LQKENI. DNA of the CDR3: TGTGCCAGCTCACCAACCACCGGACAGGGGTACACCTTC. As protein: CASSPTTGQGYTF.

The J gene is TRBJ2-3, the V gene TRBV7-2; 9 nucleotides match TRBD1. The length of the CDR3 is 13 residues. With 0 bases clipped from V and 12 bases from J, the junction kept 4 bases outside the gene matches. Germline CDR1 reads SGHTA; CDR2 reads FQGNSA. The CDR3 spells CASSLALGQGQYF. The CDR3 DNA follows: TGTGCCAGCAGCTTAGCTTTGGGACAGGGCCAGTATTTT.

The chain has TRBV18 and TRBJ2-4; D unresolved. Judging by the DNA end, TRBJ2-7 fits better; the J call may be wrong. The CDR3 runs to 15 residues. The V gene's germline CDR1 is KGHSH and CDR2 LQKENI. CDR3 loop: CASSPKSRGAYEQYF. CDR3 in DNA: TGTGCCAGCTCACCAAAGTCGAGAGGCGCCTACGAGCAGTACTTC.

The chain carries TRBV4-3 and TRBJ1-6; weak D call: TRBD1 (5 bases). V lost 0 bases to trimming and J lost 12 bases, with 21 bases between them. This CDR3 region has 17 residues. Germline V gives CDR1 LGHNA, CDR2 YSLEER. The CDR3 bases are TGCGCCAGCAGCCAAGATCAATCAGGGCATGGGCCCAAACCCCTCCACTTT. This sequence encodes CASSQDQSGHGPKPLHF.

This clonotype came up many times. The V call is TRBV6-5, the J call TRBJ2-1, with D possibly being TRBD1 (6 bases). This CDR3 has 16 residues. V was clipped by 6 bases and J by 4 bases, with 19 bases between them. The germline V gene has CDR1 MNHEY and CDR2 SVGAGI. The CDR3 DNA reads TGTGCCAGCAGCCCTCTCCGGGACACCCGTTACAATGAGCAGTTCTTC. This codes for CASSPLRDTRYNEQFF.

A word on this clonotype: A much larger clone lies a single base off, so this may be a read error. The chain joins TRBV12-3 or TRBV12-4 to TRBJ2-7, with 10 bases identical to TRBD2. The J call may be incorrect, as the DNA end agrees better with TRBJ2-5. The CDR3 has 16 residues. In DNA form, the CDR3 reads TGTGCCAGCAGTGGTTCTAGCGGGGGTTTCCGAGAGACCCAGTACTTC. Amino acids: CASSGSSGGFRETQYF.

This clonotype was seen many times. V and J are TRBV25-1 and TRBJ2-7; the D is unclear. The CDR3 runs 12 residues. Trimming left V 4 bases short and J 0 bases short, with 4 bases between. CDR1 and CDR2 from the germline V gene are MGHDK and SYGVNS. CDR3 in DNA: TGTGCCAGCAGTGGCCCCTCCTACGAGCAGTACTTC. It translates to CASSGPSYEQYF.

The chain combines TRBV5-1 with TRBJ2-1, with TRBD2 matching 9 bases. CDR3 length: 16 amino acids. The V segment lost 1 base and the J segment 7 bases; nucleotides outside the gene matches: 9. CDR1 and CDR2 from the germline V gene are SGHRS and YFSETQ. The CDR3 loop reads CASSLFWTSVRNEQFF. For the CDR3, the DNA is TGCGCCAGCAGCTTGTTTTGGACTAGCGTTAGGAATGAGCAGTTCTTC.